The 13 T cell receptor beta chains given below trace back to one sample, sequenced in a study of blood T cell repertoires in COVID-19 (dated by TCRdb to about 2020). Library creation used the immunoSEQ multiplex PCR assay. TCRdb re-hosts the immuneACCESS table, in-frame sequences only. Its copies lack some clones; in the studies checked, an unresolved V gene accounts for under half of them, and the cause for the rest is not known. In all, the sample holds 75,000 or so clones, and approximately 87% of those were seen once. The ten largest clones take up 15% to 20% of the sample. The sample consisted of peripheral blood. All receptors derive from a woman older than 75 with acute or convalescent COVID-19.

The chain joins TRBV6-4 to TRBJ1-5; D gene unclear. Per germline, CDR1 MRHNA and CDR2 SNTAGT. The germline V and J ends were trimmed by 6 bases and 1 base, with 10 bases remaining between them. The CDR3 contains 14 residues. For the CDR3, the DNA is TGTGCCAGCAGCCCAGTGTTCAGCAATCAGCCCCAGCATTTT. Encoded protein: CASSPVFSNQPQHF.

The V and J genes are TRBV5-7 and TRBJ2-7, with TRBD1 matching 9 bases. TRBV5-7 is an ORF for which the function is uncertain. V lost 2 bases, J lost 2 bases, and 14 bases stayed unmatched. The CDR3 length is 18 residues. The CDR3 sequence: CASSFPDRGLIRPYEQYF. Written as DNA, the CDR3 is TGTGCCAGCAGCTTTCCAGACAGGGGGTTAATCCGTCCCTACGAGCAGTACTTC.

The chain couples TRBV10-3 to TRBJ2-5, with a weak D call TRBD1 (6 bases). V gave up 2 bases and J gave up 4 bases, with 11 bases separating them. The germline V gene has CDR1 ENHRY and CDR2 SYGVKD. The CDR3 runs to 14 residues. The CDR3 DNA reads TGTGCCATCAGTGAGGGTAGCAGGGGAGAGACCCAGTACTTC. This gives the protein CAISEGSRGETQYF.

This chain links TRBV19 with TRBJ2-1; D is unclear. The V end was cut by 4 bases, the J end by 6 bases, with 10 bases between. The germline CDR1 and CDR2 sequences are LNHDA and SQIVND (reference sequence). CDR3 length equals 13 residues. For the CDR3, the DNA is TGTGCCAGTAGTACACAGACAAGCAATGAGCAGTTCTTC. This translates into CASSTQTSNEQFF.

The chain carries TRBV30 and TRBJ1-1; 8 nucleotides match TRBD1. Trimming took 1 base from V and 6 from J; bases not matched to a gene: 4. CDR1 and CDR2 from the germline V gene are GTSNPN and SVGIG (reference sequence). This CDR3 comprises 13 residues. The CDR3: CAWSGPGGSEAFF. The CDR3 DNA follows: TGTGCCTGGAGTGGGCCAGGGGGCTCTGAAGCTTTCTTT.

The table lists this clone with a few counts. The chain uses TRBV5-1 and TRBJ2-7; 8 bases agree with TRBD2. Germline V gene lookup returns CDR1 SGHRS and CDR2 YFSETQ. The CDR3 loop spans 14 amino acids. The ends lost 6 bases at V and 2 bases at J; junction bases unmatched: 7. CDR3: CASTRSSGTYEQYF. CDR3 DNA: TGCGCCAGCACTCGGAGTAGCGGGACCTACGAGCAGTACTTC.

This clone was counted once. This CDR3 is CASRTSGTYEQYF. Here the CDR3 DNA reads TGTGCCAGCAGAACTAGCGGAACCTACGAGCAGTACTTC. The rearrangement links TRBV6-5 to TRBJ2-7, with 8 bases lining up with TRBD2. Germline V gene data show CDR1 as MNHEY and CDR2 as SVGAGI. The CDR3 extends over 13 amino acids. V was clipped by 6 bases and J by 2 bases; unmatched bases: 3.

The rearrangement joins TRBV28 to TRBJ2-3; 7 nucleotides match TRBD2. This CDR3 region has 17 residues. V gave up 1 base and J gave up 0 bases; unmatched junction bases: 7. Germline assignment: CDR1 MDHEN and CDR2 SYDVKM. The CDR3 loop reads CASSLFRASGSTDTQYF. DNA for the CDR3: TGTGCCAGCAGTTTATTTCGAGCTAGCGGAAGCACAGATACGCAGTATTTT.

J is TRBJ1-6 and V is TRBV7-9; TRBD1 is a possible D gene (5 bases). The ends were cut back, 9 bases at V and 9 bases at J, with 9 bases in the middle. From germline, CDR1 is SEHNR and CDR2 FQNEAQ (reference sequence). This CDR3 is built from 11 residues. This chain's CDR3 is CARGGLSPLHF. CDR3 nucleotide sequence: TGTGCCAGGGGGGGTCTTTCACCCCTCCACTTT.

This clone showed up just a few times. The chain employs TRBV3-1 (or the pseudogene TRBV3-2) and TRBJ1-4; D call uncertain. The CDR3 totals 16 residues. V was shortened by 4 bases and J by 8 bases, with 20 bases between the two germline ends. Germline lookup yields CDR1 LGHDT and CDR2 YNNKEL (reference sequence). CDR3 in DNA: TGTGCCAGCAGCCCCTCAAGAGGCCAAGGAATCGAAAAACTGTTTTTT. It yields the protein CASSPSRGQGIEKLFF.

The rearrangement joins TRBV11-2 to TRBJ2-7; the match to TRBD2 covers 7 bases. Looked up from germline, CDR1 is SGHAT and CDR2 is FQNNGV. The V and J ends lost 5 bases and 3 bases, in that order; junction bases with no gene match: 13. The CDR3 has 16 amino acids. The CDR3 DNA follows: TGTGCCAGCAGCCCTATTAGTAGGCGGGAGATCTACGAGCAGTACTTC. It specifies CASSPISRREIYEQYF. Looking up the rest from reference TRBV11-2 and TRBJ2-7 gives the full variable domain: EAGVAQSPRYKIIEKRQSVAFWCNPISGHATLYWYQQILGQGPKLLIQFQNNGVVDDSQLPKDRFSAERLKGVDSTLKIQPAKLEDSAVYLCASSPISRREIYEQYFGPGTRLTVT.

The chain carries TRBV20-1 and TRBJ1-5, with TRBD1 matching over 9 bases. This CDR3 spans 16 amino acids. V gave up 3 bases and J gave up 2 bases; unmatched junction bases: 8. In germline, CDR1 is DFQATT, CDR2 SNEGSKA (reference sequence). CDR3 region: CSASTGGAYGNQPQHF. The CDR3 DNA follows: TGCAGTGCTAGTACAGGGGGCGCGTATGGCAATCAGCCCCAGCATTTT.

In this sample, this clone turned up many times. This chain links TRBV9 with TRBJ2-7; a weak D match, TRBD1 (5 bases). CDR3 size: 15 residues. Germline lookup yields CDR1 SGDLS and CDR2 YYNGEE. V was trimmed by 0 bases and J by 0 bases, leaving 10 bases between them. CDR3 sequence: CASSVESQGSYEQYF. As DNA, the CDR3 is TGTGCCAGCAGCGTAGAATCCCAGGGCTCCTACGAGCAGTACTTC. The whole variable domain, filled in from reference TRBV9 and TRBJ2-7, reads DSGVTQTPKHLITATGQRVTLRCSPRSGDLSVYWYQQSLDQGLQFLIQYYNGEERAKGNILERFSAQQFPDLHSELNLSSLELGDSALYFCASSVESQGSYEQYFGPGTRLTVT.